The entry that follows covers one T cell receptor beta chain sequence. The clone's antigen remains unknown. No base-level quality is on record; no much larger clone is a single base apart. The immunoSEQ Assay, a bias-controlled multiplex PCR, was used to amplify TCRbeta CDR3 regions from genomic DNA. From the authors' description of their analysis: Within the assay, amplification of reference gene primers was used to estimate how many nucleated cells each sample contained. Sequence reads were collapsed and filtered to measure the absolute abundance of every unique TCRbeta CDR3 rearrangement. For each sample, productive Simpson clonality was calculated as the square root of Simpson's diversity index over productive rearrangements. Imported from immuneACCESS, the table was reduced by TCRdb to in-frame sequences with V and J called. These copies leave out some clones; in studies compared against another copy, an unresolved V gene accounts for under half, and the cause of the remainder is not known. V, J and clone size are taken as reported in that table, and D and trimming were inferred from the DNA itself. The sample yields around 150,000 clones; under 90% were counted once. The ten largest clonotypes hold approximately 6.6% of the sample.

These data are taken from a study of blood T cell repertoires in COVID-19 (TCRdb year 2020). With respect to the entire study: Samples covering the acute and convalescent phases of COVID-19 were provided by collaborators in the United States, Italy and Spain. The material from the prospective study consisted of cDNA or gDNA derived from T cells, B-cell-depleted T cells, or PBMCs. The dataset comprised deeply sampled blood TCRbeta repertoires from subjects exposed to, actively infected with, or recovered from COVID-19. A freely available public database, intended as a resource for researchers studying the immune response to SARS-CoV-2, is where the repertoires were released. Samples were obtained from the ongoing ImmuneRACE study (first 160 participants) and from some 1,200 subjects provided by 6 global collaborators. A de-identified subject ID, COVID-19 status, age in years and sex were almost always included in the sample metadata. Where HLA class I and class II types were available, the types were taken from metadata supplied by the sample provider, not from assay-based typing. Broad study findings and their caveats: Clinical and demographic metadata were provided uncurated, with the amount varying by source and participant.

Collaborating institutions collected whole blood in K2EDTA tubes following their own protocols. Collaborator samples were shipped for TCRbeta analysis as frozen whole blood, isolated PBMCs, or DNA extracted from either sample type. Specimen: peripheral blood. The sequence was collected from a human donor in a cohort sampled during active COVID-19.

The CDR3 protein: CASSDPGTRFLTRTEAFF. Here is the DNA: TGTGCCAGCAGTGATCCTGGGACAAGATTTTTGACGAGGACTGAAGCTTTCTTT. This chain joins TRBV6-1 to TRBJ1-1; a tentative D call is TRBD1 (6 bases match). From cysteine to phenylalanine, the CDR3 is 18 amino acids long. The only DNA kept is the CDR3, 54 bases in frame from the first base. CDR1 and CDR2 are drawn from the germline V gene: MNHNS, SASEGT. Trimming costs V 3 bases and J 5 bases, and their ends lie 25 bases apart.